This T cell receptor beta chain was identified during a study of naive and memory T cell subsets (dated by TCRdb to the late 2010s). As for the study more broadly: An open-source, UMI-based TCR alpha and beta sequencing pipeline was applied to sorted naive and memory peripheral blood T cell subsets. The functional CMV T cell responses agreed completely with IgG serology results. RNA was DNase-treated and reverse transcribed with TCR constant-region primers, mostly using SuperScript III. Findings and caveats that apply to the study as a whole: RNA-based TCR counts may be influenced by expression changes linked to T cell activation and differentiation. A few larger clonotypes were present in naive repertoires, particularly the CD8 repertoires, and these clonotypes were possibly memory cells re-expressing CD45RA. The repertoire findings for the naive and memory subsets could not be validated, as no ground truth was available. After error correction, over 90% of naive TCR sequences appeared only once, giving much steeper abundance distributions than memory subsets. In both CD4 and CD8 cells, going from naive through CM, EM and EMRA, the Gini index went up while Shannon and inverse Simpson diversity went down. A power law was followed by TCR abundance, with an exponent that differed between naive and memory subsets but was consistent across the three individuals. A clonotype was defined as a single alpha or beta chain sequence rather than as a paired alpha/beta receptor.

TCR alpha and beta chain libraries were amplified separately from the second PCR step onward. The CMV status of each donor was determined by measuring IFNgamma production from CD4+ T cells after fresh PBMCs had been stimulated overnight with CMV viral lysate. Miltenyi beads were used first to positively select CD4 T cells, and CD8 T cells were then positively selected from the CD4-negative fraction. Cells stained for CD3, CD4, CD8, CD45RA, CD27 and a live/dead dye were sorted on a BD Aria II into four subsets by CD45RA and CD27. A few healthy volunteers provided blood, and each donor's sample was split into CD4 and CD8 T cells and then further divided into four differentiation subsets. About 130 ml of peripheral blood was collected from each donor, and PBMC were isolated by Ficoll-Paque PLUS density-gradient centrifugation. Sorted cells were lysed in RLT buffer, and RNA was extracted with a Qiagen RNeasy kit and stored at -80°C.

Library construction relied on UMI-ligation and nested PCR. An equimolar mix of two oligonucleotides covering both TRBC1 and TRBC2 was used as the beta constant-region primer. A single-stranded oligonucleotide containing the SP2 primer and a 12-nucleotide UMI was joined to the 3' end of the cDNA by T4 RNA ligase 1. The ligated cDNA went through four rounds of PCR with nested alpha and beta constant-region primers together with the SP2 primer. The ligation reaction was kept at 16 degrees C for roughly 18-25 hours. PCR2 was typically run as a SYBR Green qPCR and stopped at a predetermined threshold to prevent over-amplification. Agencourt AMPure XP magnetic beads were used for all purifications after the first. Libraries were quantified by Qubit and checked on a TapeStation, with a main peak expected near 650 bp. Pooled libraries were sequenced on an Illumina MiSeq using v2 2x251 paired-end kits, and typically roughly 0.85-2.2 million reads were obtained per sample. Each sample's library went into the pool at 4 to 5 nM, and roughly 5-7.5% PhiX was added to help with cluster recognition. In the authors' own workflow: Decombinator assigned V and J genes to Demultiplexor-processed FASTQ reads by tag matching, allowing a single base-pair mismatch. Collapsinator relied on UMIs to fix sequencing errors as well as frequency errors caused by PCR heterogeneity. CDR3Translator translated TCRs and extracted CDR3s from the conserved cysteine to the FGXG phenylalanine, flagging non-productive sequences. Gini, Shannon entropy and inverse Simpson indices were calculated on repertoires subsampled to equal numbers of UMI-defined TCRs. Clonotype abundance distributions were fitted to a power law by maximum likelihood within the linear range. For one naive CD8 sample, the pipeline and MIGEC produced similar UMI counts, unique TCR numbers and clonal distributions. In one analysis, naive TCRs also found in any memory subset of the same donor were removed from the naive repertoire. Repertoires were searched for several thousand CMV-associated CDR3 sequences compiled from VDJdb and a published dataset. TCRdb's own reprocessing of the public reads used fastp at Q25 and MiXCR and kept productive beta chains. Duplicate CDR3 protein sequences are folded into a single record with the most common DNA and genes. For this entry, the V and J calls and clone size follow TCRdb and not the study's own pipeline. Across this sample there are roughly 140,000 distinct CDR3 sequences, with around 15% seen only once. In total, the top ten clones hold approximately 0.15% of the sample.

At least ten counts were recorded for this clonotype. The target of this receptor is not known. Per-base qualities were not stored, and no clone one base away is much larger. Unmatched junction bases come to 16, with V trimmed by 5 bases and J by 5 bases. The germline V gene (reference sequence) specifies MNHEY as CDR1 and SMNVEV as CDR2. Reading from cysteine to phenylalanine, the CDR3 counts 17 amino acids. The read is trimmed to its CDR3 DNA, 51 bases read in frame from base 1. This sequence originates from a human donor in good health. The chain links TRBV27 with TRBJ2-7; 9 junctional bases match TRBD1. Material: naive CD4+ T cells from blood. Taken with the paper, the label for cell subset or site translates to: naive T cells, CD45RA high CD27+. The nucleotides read TGTGCCAGCAGTCCGGAACAGGGGGCTGTTAATCGGAACGAGCAGTACTTC. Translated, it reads CASSPEQGAVNRNEQYF.